The next 28 T cell receptor beta chains were all read from a single sample in a study of T-cell memory formation after mild COVID-19. TCRdb used MiXCR to reprocess the 5' RACE reads, holding one entry per CDR3 protein. The sample contains around 500,000 distinct CDR3 sequences, around a sixth of which appear only once. Material: PBMCs or a T cell subset sorted from them (not recorded which). Every receptor here comes from an adult woman who had mild COVID-19 (a few samples of this study predate the infection). Cell type and time point are not known.

The chain couples TRBV7-8 to TRBJ2-5; the match to TRBD1 covers 9 bases. The germline V gene encodes CDR1 SGHVS and CDR2 FQNEAQ. The CDR3 length is 16 residues. The junction had 12 bases not matched to a gene; V was cut back by 5 bases and J by 5 bases. CDR3: CASSLRQGVLRETQYF. The CDR3 bases are TGTGCCAGCAGCCTACGACAGGGGGTCCTCCGGGAGACCCAGTACTTC.

This clonotype was picked up a small number of times. This rearrangement joins TRBV7-6 to TRBJ2-6; D call uncertain. The germline V gene encodes CDR1 SGHVS and CDR2 FNYEAQ. V dropped 5 bases and J dropped 2 bases, with 13 bases sitting between them. This CDR3 has 16 residues. Written as DNA, the CDR3 is TGTGCCAGCAGCCATGCAGGCCTGGCTGGGGCCAACGTCCTGACTTTC. It codes for CASSHAGLAGANVLTF.

V and J are TRBV4-1 and TRBJ2-5; the match to TRBD2 covers 12 bases. The CDR3 contains 18 residues. From germline, CDR1 is MGHRA and CDR2 YSYEKL. V was clipped by 4 bases and J by 1 base; unmatched bases: 10. The DNA for the CDR3 is TGCGCCAGCAGCCCACTAGGACTAGCGGGGACCCGCCAAGAGACCCAGTACTTC. Its translation: CASSPLGLAGTRQETQYF.

In this sample, this clonotype turned up a few times. The genes are TRBV7-9 and TRBJ2-1, with D possibly being TRBD1 or TRBD2 (5 bases each). Trimming took 8 bases from V and 2 from J, leaving 16 bases between them. Germline V gives CDR1 SEHNR, CDR2 FQNEAQ (reference sequence). The CDR3 consists of 15 residues. The CDR3 DNA is TGTGCCAGCTTACGAGGGGAGACCCCCTACAATGAGCAGTTCTTC. Protein sequence: CASLRGETPYNEQFF.

This clonotype was picked up a small number of times. V gene TRBV6-1 combines with J gene TRBJ2-7, with 8 bases fitting TRBD2. The CDR3 is 16 amino acids. Per the germline V gene, CDR1 is MNHNS and CDR2 is SASEGT. Trimming took 7 bases from V and 3 from J; bases not matched to a gene: 14. CDR3 bases: TGTGCCAGCACCTTGAGCGGGGGACCTTCGCGCTACGAGCAGTACTTC. Its translation is CASTLSGGPSRYEQYF.

The CDR3: CASSDGRRRDIQYF. CDR3 bases: TGTGCCAGCAGTGATGGCAGGAGGAGGGACATTCAGTACTTC. V and J are TRBV2 and TRBJ2-4; D perhaps matches TRBD2 (6 bases). V lost 3 bases to trimming and J lost 8 bases, with 14 bases between them. Germline V gives CDR1 SNHLY, CDR2 FYNNEI. The CDR3 is 14 residues long.

This clonotype was recorded many times. The genes are TRBV7-6 and TRBJ2-7; D call uncertain. Germline CDR1 SGHVS, CDR2 FNYEAQ. This CDR3 region has 14 residues. V was trimmed by 7 bases and J by 1 base, leaving 14 bases between them. CDR3 sequence: CASTSSEGSYEQYF. Written as DNA, the CDR3 is TGTGCCAGCACCTCCTCAGAAGGATCCTACGAGCAGTACTTC.

In this sample, this clonotype turned up a few times. V usage is TRBV3-1 and J usage is TRBJ2-5, with D uncertain. The length of the CDR3 is 14 residues. Germline V lookup: CDR1 LGHDT, CDR2 YNNKEL (reference sequence). V was shortened by 2 bases and J by 1 base, with 8 bases between the two germline ends. The CDR3 region is CASSQLSPQETQYF. The CDR3 nucleotides read TGTGCCAGCAGCCAACTAAGCCCCCAAGAGACCCAGTACTTC.

In this sample, this clonotype turned up a few times. This chain links TRBV27 with TRBJ2-1; D may be TRBD2 (6 bases). The CDR3 covers 16 residues. Trimming left V 5 bases short and J 3 bases short, with 17 bases between. Germline V gene lookup returns CDR1 MNHEY and CDR2 SMNVEV (reference sequence). The chain's CDR3 is CASSPLGLDIYNEQFF. As DNA, the CDR3 is TGTGCCAGCAGTCCGTTGGGACTCGATATCTACAATGAGCAGTTCTTC.

This chain connects TRBV4-2 to TRBJ2-5; TRBD1 agrees at 8 bases. The CDR3 has 17 residues. The germline CDR1 and CDR2 sequences are LGHNA and YNFKEQ. With 0 bases clipped from V and 4 bases from J, the junction kept 10 bases outside the gene matches. The CDR3 loop is CASSQDSARGHGETQYF. The CDR3 DNA sequence: TGTGCCAGCAGCCAAGATTCCGCCAGGGGGCATGGAGAGACCCAGTACTTC.

This clonotype was found a few times. The chain is built from TRBV5-1 and TRBJ2-6; no clear D gene. Germline V lookup: CDR1 SGHRS, CDR2 YFSETQ. V lost 0 bases to trimming and J lost 0 bases, with 10 bases between them. The CDR3 runs to 17 residues. The CDR3 loop reads CASSLENYSSGANVLTF. DNA of the CDR3: TGCGCCAGCAGCTTGGAGAACTATTCCTCTGGGGCCAACGTCCTGACTTTC.

This clonotype has at least ten counts. This rearrangement joins TRBV6-2 or TRBV6-3 to TRBJ2-7; possibly TRBD2 for D (5 bases). The CDR3 consists of 13 residues. The germline V gene encodes CDR1 MNHEY and CDR2 SVGEGT. Trimming cost V 5 bases and J 2 bases, with 10 bases left between them. The CDR3 region is CASSAADAYEQYF. The CDR3 bases are TGTGCCAGCAGTGCAGCGGATGCCTACGAGCAGTACTTC.

A few counts support this clonotype. The rearrangement uses TRBV28 and TRBJ2-7; 12 bases map to TRBD2. This CDR3 has 14 residues. Per germline, CDR1 MDHEN and CDR2 SYDVKM. Trimming took 5 bases from V and 6 from J; bases not matched to a gene: 5. This CDR3 is CASSPMGLAGEQYF. The CDR3 DNA follows: TGTGCCAGCAGTCCCATGGGACTAGCGGGCGAGCAGTACTTC.

This chain uses TRBV12-3 or TRBV12-4 with TRBJ1-2, with 7 bases matching TRBD1. This CDR3 comprises 15 residues. V shed 4 bases and J 2 bases; nucleotides not matched to a gene: 7. The CDR3 nucleotides read TGTGCCAGCAGTTCCCGGGACAGCAAAAACTATGGCTACACCTTC. It is translated as CASSSRDSKNYGYTF.

V usage is TRBV5-1 and J usage is TRBJ2-1, with 13 nucleotides matching TRBD2. The CDR3 is 15 amino acids. Germline trimming cut 4 bases from V and 7 bases from J; bases unmatched to any gene: 5. From germline, CDR1 is SGHRS and CDR2 YFSETQ. CDR3 sequence reads: CASSRGLAGENEQFF. The CDR3 DNA reads as TGCGCCAGCAGCCGAGGACTAGCGGGAGAGAATGAGCAGTTCTTC.

This clonotype was counted a few times. The gene calls are TRBV3-1 and TRBJ2-1, with a possible D match to TRBD2 (6 bases). V lost 0 bases and J lost 7, with 7 bases in between. Germline values: CDR1 LGHDT, CDR2 YNNKEL (reference sequence). This CDR3 has 13 residues. In DNA form, the CDR3 reads TGTGCCAGCAGCCAAGATGCGGGGAATGAGCAGTTCTTC. Translated: CASSQDAGNEQFF.

This rearrangement joins TRBV6-5 to TRBJ1-4; D call uncertain. This CDR3 comprises 14 residues. The V and J ends lost 11 bases and 5 bases respectively, with 18 bases between them. Germline V gene lookup returns CDR1 MNHEY and CDR2 SVGAGI. The CDR3 loop is CALPRALTNEKLFF. CDR3 in DNA: TGTGCCTTGCCTCGCGCGCTAACGAATGAAAAACTGTTTTTT.

This clonotype has a handful of counts. The rearrangement links TRBV5-1 to TRBJ2-3, with D uncertain. V was pared by 1 base and J by 5 bases, with 11 bases between. Germline V gives CDR1 SGHRS, CDR2 YFSETQ. The CDR3 is made up of 14 amino acids. The CDR3, as DNA: TGCGCCAGCAGCTTGCAGTTGGACCTAGATACGCAGTATTTT. It codes for CASSLQLDLDTQYF.

V gene TRBV7-7 combines with J gene TRBJ2-1; 9 positions match TRBD2. CDR1 is SSHAT, CDR2 FNYEAQ, per germline (reference sequence). CDR3 length equals 18 residues. V shed 1 base and J 0 bases; nucleotides not matched to a gene: 7. The CDR3 region is CASSLGLADKSSYNEQFF. In DNA, the CDR3 is TGTGCCAGCAGCTTAGGACTAGCGGACAAGAGCTCCTACAATGAGCAGTTCTTC.

This clonotype was seen at least ten times. The genes are TRBV2 and TRBJ2-3; perhaps TRBD1 as D (5 bases). The V gene's germline CDR1 is SNHLY and CDR2 FYNNEI. This CDR3 spans 12 amino acids. V lost 6 bases to trimming and J lost 6 bases, with 10 bases between them. DNA for the CDR3: TGTGCCAGCAGCCGCGACAGTGATACGCAGTATTTT. Amino acid sequence: CASSRDSDTQYF.

This clonotype has at least ten counts. This rearrangement joins TRBV28 to TRBJ2-3; D gene uncertain. The V end lost 8 bases, the J end lost 2 bases, and 8 bases lay between the germline ends. Germline-derived CDR1 and CDR2 are MDHEN and SYDVKM. The CDR3 covers 12 residues. CDR3 loop: CASSETTDTQYF. The CDR3, as DNA: TGTGCCAGCTCGGAAACCACAGATACGCAGTATTTT.

This clonotype was detected many times. Here the CDR3 reads CASTEWATYEQYF. Here the CDR3 DNA reads TGTGCCAGCACCGAGTGGGCCACCTACGAGCAGTACTTC. The gene calls are TRBV7-2 and TRBJ2-7; D is unclear. Germline V gene sequence: CDR1 SGHTA, CDR2 FQGNSA. V shed 7 bases and J shed 2 bases, with 12 bases lying between them. The CDR3 runs 13 residues.

This clonotype was seen only a few times. The chain links TRBV5-1 to TRBJ1-5; no definite D call. Looked up from germline, CDR1 is SGHRS and CDR2 is YFSETQ. Deletions cut 1 base from V and 7 bases from J, with 9 bases between. The CDR3 has 13 residues. CDR3 sequence reads: CASSLSAGQPQHF. CDR3 bases: TGCGCCAGCAGCTTGTCGGCGGGACAGCCCCAGCATTTT.

About this clonotype: The CDR3 carries no conserved terminal phenylalanine or tryptophan, so it likely arises from a read error. This sequence joins TRBV7-2 and TRBJ2-1, with unresolved D. This CDR3 comprises 12 residues. The germline CDR1 and CDR2 sequences are SGHTA and FQGNSA. V lost 5 bases and J 10 bases, leaving 12 bases between the germline ends. CDR3 sequence: CASSRNLMEQFS. The CDR3 DNA reads TGTGCCAGCAGCCGCAACCTTATGGAGCAGTTCTCC.

The chain recombines TRBV12-3 or TRBV12-4 with TRBJ2-2; D uncertain. With 5 bases removed from V and 5 bases from J, the gap between germline ends came to 15 bases. The CDR3 is 15 amino acids. The CDR3 reads CASSRPGWGTGELFF. The CDR3 DNA reads TGTGCCAGCAGTCGGCCAGGTTGGGGTACCGGGGAGCTGTTTTTT.

The J gene is TRBJ2-1, the V gene TRBV20-1, with 11 bases aligning to TRBD2. The CDR3 length is 16 residues. Germline V CDR1 and CDR2: DFQATT, SNEGSKA (reference sequence). The V segment lost 0 bases and the J segment 5 bases; nucleotides outside the gene matches: 6. The CDR3 DNA reads TGCAGTGCTAGAGATCCCCGGGGACTAGCGGACAATGAGCAGTTCTTC. It codes for CSARDPRGLADNEQFF.

This clonotype was detected a few times. The chain recombines TRBV12-3 or TRBV12-4 with TRBJ1-2, with 7 positions matching TRBD1. J gave up 6 bases and V 6 bases, and 13 bases lay outside the gene matches. The CDR3 has 15 residues. DNA for the CDR3: TGTGCCAGCAGACGGTCGAGGGAGGGGGCCCATGGCTACACCTTC. Protein sequence: CASRRSREGAHGYTF.

The chain links TRBV7-6 to TRBJ2-5, with 7 positions matching TRBD1. The germline CDR1 and CDR2 sequences are SGHVS and FNYEAQ. CDR3 length equals 10 residues. Trimming removed 10 bases from V and 5 bases from J; junction bases left unmatched: 1. Here the CDR3 reads CATRGETQYF. CDR3 nucleotides: TGTGCCACCAGGGGGGAGACCCAGTACTTC.